The T cell receptor beta chain under discussion was sequenced for a study of Graves' ophthalmopathy and Graves' hyperthyroidism. RNA transcripts were the source from which TCR beta CDR3 regions were amplified. The authors performed first-round RT-PCR with HTBI primers and then a second-round multiplex PCR. TCRdb independently ran MiXCR on the multiplex PCR reads; one entry per CDR3 protein. The repertoire includes about 420,000 distinct CDR3 sequences, under 25% of them detected once, and roughly 3% sits in the top ten. The CDR3 sequence is 16 residues long. Germline CDR1 and CDR2: SGHAT and FQNNGV. V was trimmed by 5 bases and J by 2 bases, leaving 19 bases between them.

What was sequenced was peripheral blood. The rearrangement uses TRBV11-2 and TRBJ2-7; unclear D gene. The TCR was taken from a woman aged 18-29 years with stable Graves' hyperthyroidism. DNA for the CDR3: TGTGCCAGCAGCCCGACCCGGACGGGTGAAACCTACGAGCAGTACTTC. Amino acid sequence: CASSPTRTGETYEQYF.